The 15 T cell receptor beta chains below come from one sample, sequenced in a study of glioma-infiltrating T cells after dendritic cell vaccination. Profiled with immunoSEQ multiplex PCR; TCRdb holds only in-frame clones, not every one. The data show 50,000 to 80,000 clones, approximately 85% seen once. The sample was blood, taken before dendritic cell vaccination. The receptors here all came from a human donor with glioblastoma.

This rearrangement joins TRBV6-6 to TRBJ1-6; D may be TRBD1 (5 bases). CDR1 is MNHNY and CDR2 is SVGAGI in the germline V gene (reference sequence). This CDR3 is built from 15 residues. The V end was cut by 3 bases, the J end by 7 bases, with 13 bases between. The CDR3 protein is CASSYPGPPNSPLHF. Written as DNA, the CDR3 is TGTGCCAGCAGTTATCCAGGGCCCCCAAATTCACCCCTCCACTTT.

The chain couples TRBV4-1 to TRBJ2-1; 9 nucleotides line up with TRBD2. Unmatched junction bases numbered 13, after V lost 0 bases and J lost 7 bases. This CDR3 comprises 18 residues. Germline V gene data show CDR1 as MGHRA and CDR2 as YSYEKL. The CDR3 DNA reads as TGCGCCAGCAGCCAAGAGGATAGCGGGGGATTTTTCCATAATGAGCAGTTCTTC. This sequence encodes CASSQEDSGGFFHNEQFF.

The count of this clone is one. J is TRBJ2-1 and V is TRBV6-1; 7 bases map to TRBD2. This CDR3 contains 15 residues. V was pared by 6 bases and J by 0 bases, with 5 bases of the junction left unmatched. Germline CDR1 MNHNS, CDR2 SASEGT. In DNA, the CDR3 is TGTGCCAGCAGCCCCGGGGGGAACTCCTACAATGAGCAGTTCTTC. Its protein is CASSPGGNSYNEQFF.

The V and J genes are TRBV6-5 and TRBJ2-7, with D maybe TRBD2 (6 bases). The CDR3 contains 14 residues. Germline CDR1 and CDR2: MNHEY and SVGAGI. Trimming pared 6 bases from V and 2 bases from J, leaving 14 bases between. The CDR3 region is CASRTGTGAYEQYF. In nucleotides, the CDR3 is TGTGCCAGCAGGACCGGGACGGGGGCCTACGAGCAGTACTTC.

V and J are TRBV5-1 and TRBJ2-5; 13 bases match TRBD2. Germline trimming cut 0 bases from V and 2 bases from J; bases unmatched to any gene: 4. Germline V lookup: CDR1 SGHRS, CDR2 YFSETQ. CDR3 length equals 17 residues. CDR3 nucleotides: TGCGCCAGCAGCTTGGACAGGGGACTAGCGGGGCAAGAGACCCAGTACTTC. It encodes CASSLDRGLAGQETQYF. Based on the CDR3 plus reference TRBV5-1 and TRBJ2-5, the full variable domain is KAGVTQTPRYLIKTRGQQVTLSCSPISGHRSVSWYQQTPGQGLQFLFEYFSETQRNKGNFPGRFSGRQFSNSRSEMNVSTLELGDSALYLCASSLDRGLAGQETQYFGPGTRLLVL.

This chain joins TRBV5-1 and TRBJ2-5, with 14 bases aligning to TRBD2. The V gene's germline CDR1 is SGHRS and CDR2 YFSETQ. This CDR3 contains 16 residues. V lost 8 bases to trimming and J lost 2 bases; unmatched junction nucleotides: 8. DNA for the CDR3: TGCGCCAGTTCGGGGGGACTAGCGGGGGTACAAGAGACCCAGTACTTC. Its translation is CASSGGLAGVQETQYF.

The chain recombines TRBV6-4 with TRBJ2-7; D is perhaps TRBD2 (6 bases). Germline V CDR1 and CDR2: MRHNA, SNTAGT. This CDR3 has 14 residues. V was cut by 11 bases and J by 0 bases, with 17 bases left in between. The CDR3 coding sequence is TGTGCCTGGTTGGGTGCGGGGTACTCCTACGAGCAGTACTTC. This sequence encodes CAWLGAGYSYEQYF.

This clone was detected only a few times. The genes are TRBV14 and TRBJ2-7; D is perhaps TRBD2 (5 bases). CDR1 is SGHDN and CDR2 is FVKESK in the germline V gene. The V end lost 0 bases, the J end lost 3 bases, and 12 bases lay between the germline ends. The CDR3 consists of 15 residues. The CDR3 reads CASSQDTGILYEQYF. The DNA for the CDR3 is TGTGCCAGCAGCCAAGATACCGGGATCCTCTACGAGCAGTACTTC.

This chain uses TRBV18 with TRBJ1-5, with D unclear. The CDR3 is 16 residues long. Germline CDR1 is KGHSH and CDR2 is LQKENI. Trimming removed 4 bases from V and 0 bases from J, with 13 bases in between. The CDR3 nucleotides read TGTGCCAGCTCACGATCTAGCGGTAGTAGCAATCAGCCCCAGCATTTT. Translating it yields CASSRSSGSSNQPQHF. Full variable domain (outside the CDR3, taken from reference TRBV18 and TRBJ1-5): NAGVMQNPRHLVRRRGQEARLRCSPMKGHSHVYWYRQLPEEGLKFMVYLQKENIIDESGMPKERFSAEFPKEGPSILRIQQVVRGDSAAYFCASSRSSGSSNQPQHFGDGTRLSIL.

The V call is TRBV18, the J call TRBJ2-7; D perhaps matches TRBD2 (6 bases). V lost 5 bases and J 3 bases, leaving 14 bases between the germline ends. The CDR3 spans 14 residues. The germline gives CDR1 KGHSH, CDR2 LQKENI. The CDR3 here is CASSGGKDRYEQYF. For the CDR3, the DNA is TGTGCCAGCTCAGGGGGGAAGGACCGCTACGAGCAGTACTTC.

V usage is TRBV28 and J usage is TRBJ2-2; D perhaps matches TRBD1 (7 bases). The CDR3 is 17 amino acids. CDR1 and CDR2 from the germline V gene are MDHEN and SYDVKM. Trimming took off 6 bases at V and 4 bases at J, with 21 bases between the two ends. DNA of the CDR3: TGTGCCAGCAGGGGGCCCCGGAGGGACAGAAGCACCGGGGAGCTGTTTTTT. Amino acid sequence: CASRGPRRDRSTGELFF.

The chain employs TRBV30 and TRBJ2-7; possible D gene TRBD2, 6 bases. Germline lookup yields CDR1 GTSNPN and CDR2 SVGIG (reference sequence). Trimming took 1 base from V and 9 from J, leaving 13 bases between them. The CDR3 totals 12 residues. The CDR3 here is CAWSAEVGGQYF. CDR3 DNA: TGTGCCTGGAGTGCCGAGGTCGGGGGGCAGTACTTC.

The chain joins TRBV29-1 to TRBJ1-2; no reliable D call. CDR1 and CDR2 from the germline V gene are SQVTM and ANQGSEA. CDR3 length equals 14 residues. Trimming left V 5 bases short and J 8 bases short, with 21 bases between. The CDR3 region is CSVRMATGIGGYTF. The DNA of the CDR3 is TGCAGCGTTCGCATGGCCACGGGTATTGGGGGCTACACCTTC. Full variable domain (remainder filled in from reference TRBV29-1 and TRBJ1-2): SAVISQKPSRDICQRGTSLTIQCQVDSQVTMMFWYRQQPGQSLTLIATANQGSEATYESGFVIDKFPISRPNLTFSTLTVSNMSPEDSSIYLCSVRMATGIGGYTFGSGTRLTVV.

The genes are TRBV6-4 and TRBJ2-3; unclear D gene. CDR1 and CDR2 from the germline V gene are MRHNA and SNTAGT. CDR3 length: 13 residues. V lost 2 bases, J lost 4 bases, and 7 bases lay in between. CDR3: CASSDPGADTQYF. The CDR3 DNA follows: TGTGCCAGCAGTGACCCGGGTGCAGATACGCAGTATTTT.

In nucleotides, the CDR3 is TGTGCCTGGAGTGTAGGGCTAGCGGGGGAAAAAGAGACCCAGTACTTC. It codes for CAWSVGLAGEKETQYF. J is TRBJ2-5 and V is TRBV30; 10 positions agree with TRBD2. This CDR3 spans 16 amino acids. Looked up from germline, CDR1 is GTSNPN and CDR2 is SVGIG (reference sequence). V trimming: 0 bases; J trimming: 3 bases; junction bases outside the gene matches: 7.